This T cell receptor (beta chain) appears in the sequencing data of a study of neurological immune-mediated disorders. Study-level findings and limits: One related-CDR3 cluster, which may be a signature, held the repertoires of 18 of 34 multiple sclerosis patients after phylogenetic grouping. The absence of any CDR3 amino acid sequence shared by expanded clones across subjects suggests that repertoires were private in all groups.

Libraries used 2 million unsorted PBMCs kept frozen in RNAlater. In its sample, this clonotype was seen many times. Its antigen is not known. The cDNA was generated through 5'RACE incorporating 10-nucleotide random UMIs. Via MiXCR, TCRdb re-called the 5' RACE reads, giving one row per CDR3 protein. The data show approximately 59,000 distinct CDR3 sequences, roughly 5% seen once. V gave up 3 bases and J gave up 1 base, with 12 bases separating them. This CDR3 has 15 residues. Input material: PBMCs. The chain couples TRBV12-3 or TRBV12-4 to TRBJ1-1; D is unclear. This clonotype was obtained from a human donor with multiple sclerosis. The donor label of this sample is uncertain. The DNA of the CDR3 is TGTGCCAGCAGTTTCTACCGGCGAAGGAACACTGAAGCTTTCTTT. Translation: CASSFYRRRNTEAFF.